The 32 T cell receptor beta chains listed next were all sequenced from one sample in a study of shared clonotypes between healthy human individuals. Here immunoSEQ multiplex PCR was the method, and the copy in TCRdb shows in-frame clones only, minus some. This table has under 600,000 clones, about 79% appearing once. The material sequenced was PBMCs. The receptor source for this set is a woman aged 40-49 years in good health. Some clones in this sample may be carry-over from other donors' samples.

This clone was seen more than once but under ten times. This chain links TRBV2 with TRBJ2-2; the D gene is possibly TRBD2 (5 bases). Germline lookup yields CDR1 SNHLY and CDR2 FYNNEI. The germline V and J ends were trimmed by 7 bases and 6 bases, with 12 bases remaining between them. The CDR3 consists of 13 residues. In DNA, the CDR3 is TGTGCCAGCACCCTCGCGGGTCCCGGGGAGCTGTTTTTT. Its protein is CASTLAGPGELFF.

This clone was seen once. This chain connects TRBV7-2 to TRBJ2-5, with 10 bases identical to TRBD1. The germline V gene has CDR1 SGHTA and CDR2 FQGNSA. Germline trimming cut 5 bases from V and 0 bases from J; bases unmatched to any gene: 12. The CDR3 extends over 18 amino acids. The CDR3 protein is CASSLVELTGGDQETQYF. CDR3 nucleotide sequence: TGTGCCAGCAGCCTAGTGGAATTGACAGGGGGCGACCAAGAGACCCAGTACTTC.

The chain links TRBV19 to TRBJ2-7, with D uncertain. The CDR3 has 12 residues. The germline V gene has CDR1 LNHDA and CDR2 SQIVND (reference sequence). V shed 1 base and J shed 6 bases, with 7 bases lying between them. CDR3 protein: CASSIGLGEQYF. CDR3 sequence (DNA): TGTGCCAGTAGTATAGGCTTGGGCGAGCAGTACTTC.

This clone was seen only once. This chain connects TRBV6-1 to TRBJ2-7, with D tentatively TRBD1 or TRBD2 (5 bases each). Germline V gene data show CDR1 as MNHNS and CDR2 as SASEGT. This CDR3 has 15 residues. Trimming shortened V by 8 bases and J by 3 bases, and 20 bases separated the two germline ends. CDR3 nucleotides: TGTGCCAGCCGGGTAAGAAGGGACGGATTCTACGAGCAGTACTTC. Translated, it gives CASRVRRDGFYEQYF.

This clone has only a few counts. The genes are TRBV6-5 and TRBJ2-1; TRBD1 matches at 7 bases. This CDR3 region has 14 residues. Germline CDR1 is MNHEY and CDR2 is SVGAGI. V shed 8 bases, J shed 7 bases, and the junction held 11 bases outside the gene matches. CDR3 DNA: TGTGCCAGCCAGCAGACAGGGTTCGGGAATGAGCAGTTCTTC. Amino acid sequence: CASQQTGFGNEQFF.

This chain links TRBV7-3 with TRBJ2-3; no reliable D call. The germline V gene encodes CDR1 SGHTA and CDR2 FQGTGA. Deletions cut 0 bases from V and 0 bases from J, with 16 bases between. The CDR3 runs 18 residues. The CDR3 bases are TGTGCCAGCAGCTTAACCGGACCCACCCGCTATAGCACAGATACGCAGTATTTT. This gives the protein CASSLTGPTRYSTDTQYF. Full variable domain (missing parts from reference TRBV7-3 and TRBJ2-3): GAGVSQTPSNKVTEKGKYVELRCDPISGHTALYWYRQSLGQGPEFLIYFQGTGAADDSGLPNDRFFAVRPEGSVSTLKIQRTERGDSAVYLCASSLTGPTRYSTDTQYFGPGTRLTVL.

CDR3: CASSFPGTRRGDTQYF. The CDR3 DNA reads TGTGCCAGCAGTTTCCCTGGGACTAGGCGTGGGGATACGCAGTATTTT. This chain uses TRBV28 with TRBJ2-3; 8 bases map to TRBD2. V was pared by 3 bases and J by 6 bases, with 11 bases of the junction left unmatched. Germline-derived CDR1 and CDR2 are MDHEN and SYDVKM. The CDR3 length is 16 residues.

The chain carries TRBV28 and TRBJ1-2; tentative D call: TRBD1 (5 bases). CDR3 length equals 12 residues. Germline V gene data show CDR1 as MDHEN and CDR2 as SYDVKM. V was shortened by 3 bases and J by 8 bases, with 10 bases between the two germline ends. CDR3 protein: CASSLGTEGYTF. CDR3 coding DNA: TGTGCCAGCAGTTTGGGGACGGAAGGCTACACCTTC.

The chain couples TRBV5-1 to TRBJ2-1; unclear D gene. Germline V CDR1 and CDR2: SGHRS, YFSETQ. Trimming removed 0 bases from V and 4 bases from J, with 8 bases in between. The CDR3 is made up of 14 amino acids. The CDR3 nucleotides are TGCGCCAGCAGCTTGGTGCCAGCTTACAATGAGCAGTTCTTC. This translates into CASSLVPAYNEQFF.

The chain employs TRBV7-6 and TRBJ1-3, with TRBD1 matching over 8 bases. CDR3 length: 17 amino acids. V lost 3 bases to trimming and J lost 3 bases; unmatched junction nucleotides: 10. Germline-derived CDR1 and CDR2 are SGHVS and FNYEAQ. The CDR3 coding sequence is TGTGCCAGCAGCTTCGGACAGGGTCTGGGCGGTGGAAACACCATATATTTT. Its translation is CASSFGQGLGGGNTIYF. The complete variable domain, with remaining parts taken from reference TRBV7-6 and TRBJ1-3, reads GAGVSQSPRYKVTKRGQDVALRCDPISGHVSLYWYRQALGQGPEFLTYFNYEAQQDKSGLPNDRFSAERPEGSISTLTIQRTEQRDSAMYRCASSFGQGLGGGNTIYFGEGSWLTVV.

This chain uses TRBV4-1 with TRBJ2-5; 12 nucleotides align to TRBD2. V was pared by 4 bases and J by 5 bases, with 8 bases of the junction left unmatched. The CDR3 sequence is 16 residues long. Per the germline V gene, CDR1 is MGHRA and CDR2 is YSYEKL. The CDR3 sequence is CASSLRLAGVGETQYF. DNA for the CDR3: TGCGCCAGCAGCCTTAGACTAGCGGGAGTGGGTGAGACCCAGTACTTC.

To note about this clone: An end of the junction does not agree with germline; a read error may underlie this. The chain employs TRBV30 and TRBJ1-5; D ambiguous. The CDR3 is made up of 14 amino acids. In germline, CDR1 is GTSNPN, CDR2 SVGIG (reference sequence). CDR3 in DNA: TGTGCCTGGAGCGGCACGATGGCGAATCAGCCCAAGCATTTT. Residues: CAWSGTMANQPKHF.

In DNA, the CDR3 is TGTGCCAGCAGCCCCCGGACTAGCGGGAGCAAGGGGGAGCTGTTTTTT. As protein: CASSPRTSGSKGELFF. The chain links TRBV7-3 to TRBJ2-2; 13 bases match TRBD2. This CDR3 is built from 16 residues. V lost 5 bases to trimming and J lost 8 bases; unmatched junction nucleotides: 8. Germline values: CDR1 SGHTA, CDR2 FQGTGA.

Concerning this clone itself: A single base separates this from a much larger clone, so it may be a read error. The same CDR3 arises from other DNA sequences in this sample as well. The gene calls are TRBV7-9 and TRBJ1-1; D is possibly TRBD1 (5 bases). The germline V gene has CDR1 SEHNR and CDR2 FQNEAQ (reference sequence). CDR3 length equals 11 residues. The CDR3 DNA reads TGCGCCAGCAGCCGACAGTTCGAAGCTTTCTTT. This gives the protein CASSRQFEAFF.

The chain carries TRBV4-1 and TRBJ2-1, with D possibly being TRBD1 (5 bases). Trimming stripped 0 bases from V and 3 bases from J, with 9 bases between. Per the germline V gene, CDR1 is MGHRA and CDR2 is YSYEKL. CDR3 length: 15 residues. This CDR3 is CASSQEETVYNEQFF. As DNA, the CDR3 is TGCGCCAGCAGCCAAGAGGAGACAGTCTACAATGAGCAGTTCTTC.

Details on this clone: This sample also contains other DNA sequences that code for the same CDR3. V and J are TRBV28 and TRBJ2-7; no clear D gene. V lost 2 bases, J lost 3 bases, and 8 bases lay in between. The CDR3 runs to 13 residues. Per germline, CDR1 MDHEN and CDR2 SYDVKM. The CDR3 sequence: CASSLPSRYEQYF. The CDR3, as DNA: TGTGCCAGCAGTTTACCCAGCCGCTACGAGCAGTACTTC. The entire variable domain, with the rest obtained from reference TRBV28 and TRBJ2-7, is as follows: DVKVTQSSRYLVKRTGEKVFLECVQDMDHENMFWYRQDPGLGLRLIYFSYDVKMKEKGDIPEGYSVSREKKERFSLILESASTNQTSMYLCASSLPSRYEQYFGPGTRLTVT.

The rearrangement joins TRBV5-1 to TRBJ2-7, with a tentative D call TRBD1 (6 bases). Germline lookup yields CDR1 SGHRS and CDR2 YFSETQ. V shed 0 bases and J shed 6 bases, with 16 bases lying between them. The CDR3 length is 15 residues. The CDR3, as DNA: TGCGCCAGCAGCTTGGTGGCTACAGGGAACTCCGAGCAGTACTTC. Amino acids: CASSLVATGNSEQYF.

The chain is built from TRBV7-3 and TRBJ2-6, with 7 positions matching TRBD1. The germline V gene encodes CDR1 SGHTA and CDR2 FQGTGA. Trimming cost V 2 bases and J 1 base; bases outside gene matches: 5. CDR3 length equals 17 residues. The CDR3 loop reads CASSLGTATSGANVLTF. As DNA, the CDR3 is TGTGCCAGCAGCTTAGGGACAGCCACATCTGGGGCCAACGTCCTGACTTTC.

The chain couples TRBV18 to TRBJ2-5; D is perhaps TRBD2 (6 bases). The V gene lost 1 base and the J gene lost 2 bases, with 14 bases spanning the gap. The CDR3 has 16 amino acids. Germline CDR1 is KGHSH and CDR2 is LQKENI. CDR3 region: CASSPRLGGGQETQYF. In nucleotides, the CDR3 is TGTGCCAGCTCACCACGACTAGGAGGCGGGCAAGAGACCCAGTACTTC.

This clone was found many times. The gene calls are TRBV28 and TRBJ2-1, with D perhaps matching TRBD2 (5 bases). The length of the CDR3 is 11 residues. The germline V and J ends were trimmed by 3 bases and 11 bases, with 8 bases remaining between them. The germline gives CDR1 MDHEN, CDR2 SYDVKM. The CDR3 DNA follows: TGTGCCAGCAGTTTCCGGGAACAGCAGTTCTTC. Translation: CASSFREQQFF.

The chain uses TRBV7-2 and TRBJ1-2; D is unclear. This CDR3 is 14 amino acids long. Germline loops: CDR1 SGHTA, CDR2 FQGNSA. Trimming stripped 3 bases from V and 8 bases from J, with 16 bases between. The CDR3 loop reads CASSFQTEMGGYTF. CDR3 DNA: TGTGCCAGCAGCTTTCAGACGGAGATGGGAGGCTACACCTTC.

V and J are TRBV9 and TRBJ2-1; 8 bases line up with TRBD2. This CDR3 contains 16 residues. The germline gives CDR1 SGDLS, CDR2 YYNGEE. V lost 4 bases and J lost 4; bases outside the gene matches: 10. Here the CDR3 reads CASSSQSGGVYNEQFF. DNA of the CDR3: TGTGCCAGCAGCTCCCAAAGCGGGGGTGTTTACAATGAGCAGTTCTTC.

The CDR3 loop reads CASRDSRDSLEKLFF. CDR3 coding DNA: TGTGCCAGCAGAGATTCCCGGGACAGCCTTGAAAAACTGTTTTTT. V usage is TRBV6-1 and J usage is TRBJ1-4; the match to TRBD1 covers 7 bases. Trimming took 6 bases from V and 7 from J; bases not matched to a gene: 11. The CDR3 runs 15 residues. The germline V gene encodes CDR1 MNHNS and CDR2 SASEGT.

This clone was detected a few times. This chain connects TRBV6-4 to TRBJ2-3, with TRBD2 matching 13 bases. V lost 3 bases, J lost 6 bases, and 6 bases stayed unmatched. The CDR3 has 16 residues. Germline V gives CDR1 MRHNA, CDR2 SNTAGT. In DNA form, the CDR3 reads TGTGCCAGCAGTGAAGGACTAGCGGGAGATAAGGATACGCAGTATTTT. The encoded protein is CASSEGLAGDKDTQYF.

The chain employs TRBV18 and TRBJ2-1; 10 nucleotides match TRBD2. The CDR3 spans 17 residues. J gave up 9 bases and V 3 bases, and 14 bases lay outside the gene matches. Germline CDR1 is KGHSH and CDR2 is LQKENI. The CDR3 DNA sequence: TGTGCCAGCTCACCCCGGACCTCAGCGGGAGGGCGGGTTGAGCAGTTCTTC. It yields the protein CASSPRTSAGGRVEQFF.

This sequence joins TRBV7-9 and TRBJ1-1; weak D call: TRBD1 (5 bases). CDR3 length: 15 amino acids. Germline lookup yields CDR1 SEHNR and CDR2 FQNEAQ (reference sequence). V lost 5 bases and J 0 bases, leaving 13 bases between the germline ends. As DNA, the CDR3 is TGTGCCAGCAGCCCGAGGACACAATTGAACACTGAAGCTTTCTTT. Translation gives CASSPRTQLNTEAFF.

The gene calls are TRBV19 and TRBJ2-2; the match to TRBD1 covers 8 bases. Germline V lookup: CDR1 LNHDA, CDR2 SQIVND (reference sequence). V was clipped by 5 bases and J by 5 bases; unmatched bases: 10. This CDR3 region has 16 residues. The CDR3 is CASSLQDRADTGELFF. CDR3 DNA sequence: TGTGCCAGTAGTCTTCAGGACAGGGCGGATACCGGGGAGCTGTTTTTT.

Turning to this clone: This likely stems from a read error, as it lies one base from a far larger clone. V is TRBV10-3 and J is TRBJ1-2, with D possibly TRBD1 on 6 matching bases. The CDR3 consists of 13 residues. The germline V gene encodes CDR1 ENHRY and CDR2 SYGVKD. The CDR3: CAISSDRNYCYTF. CDR3 bases: TGTGCCATCAGTTCGGACAGAAACTATTGCTACACCTTC.

The chain carries TRBV2 and TRBJ1-2; 7 nucleotides match TRBD1. The CDR3 spans 14 residues. CDR1 is SNHLY and CDR2 is FYNNEI in the germline V gene. The junction had 8 bases not matched to a gene; V was cut back by 6 bases and J by 4 bases. The CDR3 nucleotides are TGTGCCAGCAGAGGGGCCGGGACAGCCTATGGCTACACCTTC. This sequence encodes CASRGAGTAYGYTF.

As to this clone: One junction end disagrees with the germline gene, perhaps due to a read error. V and J are TRBV5-1 and TRBJ2-4; D call uncertain. CDR1 SGHRS and CDR2 YFSETQ come from the germline V gene. This CDR3 comprises 14 residues. The CDR3 protein is CTSSSPSGKNIQYF. Here the CDR3 DNA reads TGCACCAGCAGCTCGCCTTCAGGAAAAAACATTCAGTACTTC.

The chain combines TRBV20-1 with TRBJ1-1; TRBD1 aligns across 7 bases. After removal of 6 bases from V and 8 bases from J, the junction contained 6 bases not matched to a gene. Germline V gene lookup returns CDR1 DFQATT and CDR2 SNEGSKA (reference sequence). The CDR3 contains 11 residues. For the CDR3, the DNA is TGCAGTGCGATCAGACAGGGCGAAGCTTTCTTT. Amino acid sequence: CSAIRQGEAFF.

CDR3 coding DNA: TGCAGCGGCCAACTGAGGTGGGGCACTGAAGCTTTCTTT. It yields the protein CSGQLRWGTEAFF. The chain recombines TRBV29-1 with TRBJ1-1, with D unresolved. Per germline, CDR1 SQVTM and CDR2 ANQGSEA. Trimming cost V 7 bases and J 4 bases, with 16 bases left between them. The CDR3 loop spans 13 amino acids.